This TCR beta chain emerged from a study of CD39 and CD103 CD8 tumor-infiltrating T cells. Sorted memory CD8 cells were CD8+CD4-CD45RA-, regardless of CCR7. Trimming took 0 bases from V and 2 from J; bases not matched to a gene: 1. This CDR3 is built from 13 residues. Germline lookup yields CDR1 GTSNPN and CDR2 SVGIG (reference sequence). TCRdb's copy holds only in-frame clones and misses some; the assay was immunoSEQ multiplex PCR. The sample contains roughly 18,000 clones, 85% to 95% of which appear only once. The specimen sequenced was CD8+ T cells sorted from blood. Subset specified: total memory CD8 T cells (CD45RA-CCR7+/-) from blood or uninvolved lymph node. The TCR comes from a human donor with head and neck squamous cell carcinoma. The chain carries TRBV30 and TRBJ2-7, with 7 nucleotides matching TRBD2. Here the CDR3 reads CAWSVSGAYEQYF. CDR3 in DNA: TGTGCCTGGAGTGTAAGCGGGGCCTACGAGCAGTACTTC. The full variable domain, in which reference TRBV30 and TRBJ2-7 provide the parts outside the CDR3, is SQTIHQWPATLVQPVGSPLSLECTVEGTSNPNLYWYRQAAGRGLQLLFYSVGIGQISSEVPQNLSASRPQDRQFILSSKKLLLSDSGFYLCAWSVSGAYEQYFGPGTRLTVT.